This TCR beta chain was captured by sequencing in a study of OX40 agonist ivuxolimab in advanced cancers. The overall study: Participants averaged approximately 60 years of age (range about 23 to 80) and were around 85% male. The study, taken as a whole, reports: More expanded clones were found, on average, in CD8+ than in CD4+ T cells.

Regarding this clone: No antigen is known for it.

TCRdb's table, derived via immunoSEQ multiplex PCR, lists solely in-frame clones and lacks some. The table has approximately 22,000 clones, around 86% seen once; the top ten hold about 15%. The germline V and J ends were trimmed by 6 bases and 0 bases, with 19 bases remaining between them. The CDR3 covers 16 residues. Germline CDR1 and CDR2: SGHDT and YYEEEE. Sequenced material: CD4+ or CD8+ T cells sorted from blood, taken in a trial of the OX40 agonist ivuxolimab. The clonotype comes from an adult with an advanced solid tumor such as melanoma, head and neck, liver or kidney cancer. This rearrangement joins TRBV5-6 to TRBJ2-7; D is uncertain. This chain's CDR3 is CASTVVKVGLSYEQYF. The CDR3 DNA sequence: TGTGCCAGCACTGTCGTCAAGGTCGGGCTCTCCTACGAGCAGTACTTC.